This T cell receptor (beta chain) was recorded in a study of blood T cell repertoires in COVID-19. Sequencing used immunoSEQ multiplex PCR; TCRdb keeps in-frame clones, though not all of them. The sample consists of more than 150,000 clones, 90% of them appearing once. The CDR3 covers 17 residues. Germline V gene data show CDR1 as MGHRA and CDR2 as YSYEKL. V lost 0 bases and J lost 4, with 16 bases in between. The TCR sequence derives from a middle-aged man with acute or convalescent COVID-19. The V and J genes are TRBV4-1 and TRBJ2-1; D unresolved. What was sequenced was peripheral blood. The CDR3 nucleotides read TGCGCCAGCAGCCAAGATTGGCCCAGAACATATTACAATGAGCAGTTCTTC. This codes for CASSQDWPRTYYNEQFF.